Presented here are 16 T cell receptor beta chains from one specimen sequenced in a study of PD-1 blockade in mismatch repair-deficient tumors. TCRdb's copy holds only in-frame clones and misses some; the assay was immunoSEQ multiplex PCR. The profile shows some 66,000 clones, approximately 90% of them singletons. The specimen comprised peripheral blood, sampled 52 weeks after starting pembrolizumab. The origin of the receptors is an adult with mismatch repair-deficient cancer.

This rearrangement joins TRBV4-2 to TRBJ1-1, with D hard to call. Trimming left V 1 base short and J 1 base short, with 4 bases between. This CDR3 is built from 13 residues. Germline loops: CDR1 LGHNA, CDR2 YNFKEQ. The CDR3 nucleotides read TGTGCCAGCAGCCAAGGGGGGAACACTGAAGCTTTCTTT. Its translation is CASSQGGNTEAFF.

The CDR3 region has the DNA TGTGCCTGGAGTCCACCCGTAGCGACTAGCGGGAGGGTATTCTACGAGCAGTACTTC. Protein sequence: CAWSPPVATSGRVFYEQYF. The chain carries TRBV30 and TRBJ2-7, with TRBD2 matching 14 bases. The V segment lost 2 bases and the J segment 3 bases; nucleotides outside the gene matches: 15. CDR1 is GTSNPN and CDR2 is SVGIG in the germline V gene (reference sequence). The CDR3 sequence is 19 residues long.

This CDR3 reads CASSLGQGGTVYEQYF. The DNA of the CDR3 is TGTGCCAGCAGCTTAGGTCAGGGGGGAACGGTTTACGAGCAGTACTTC. The rearrangement joins TRBV7-6 to TRBJ2-7; maybe TRBD1 (7 bases). The V end lost 1 base, the J end lost 4 bases, and 17 bases lay between the germline ends. CDR1 is SGHVS, CDR2 FNYEAQ, per germline. The CDR3 is 16 residues long. Drawing the rest from reference TRBV7-6 and TRBJ2-7, the complete variable domain is GAGVSQSPRYKVTKRGQDVALRCDPISGHVSLYWYRQALGQGPEFLTYFNYEAQQDKSGLPNDRFSAERPEGSISTLTIQRTEQRDSAMYRCASSLGQGGTVYEQYFGPGTRLTVT.

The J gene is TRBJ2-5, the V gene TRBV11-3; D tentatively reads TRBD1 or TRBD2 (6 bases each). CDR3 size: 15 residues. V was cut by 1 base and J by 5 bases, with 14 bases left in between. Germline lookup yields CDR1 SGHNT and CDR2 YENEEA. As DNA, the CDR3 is TGTGCCAGCAGCTTAGCACAACAGGGACTCGAGACCCAGTACTTC. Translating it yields CASSLAQQGLETQYF. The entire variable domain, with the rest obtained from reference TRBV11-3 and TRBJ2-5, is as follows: EAGVVQSPRYKIIEKKQPVAFWCNPISGHNTLYWYLQNLGQGPELLIRYENEEAVDDSQLPKDRFSAERLKGVDSTLKIQPAELGDSAVYLCASSLAQQGLETQYFGPGTRLLVL.

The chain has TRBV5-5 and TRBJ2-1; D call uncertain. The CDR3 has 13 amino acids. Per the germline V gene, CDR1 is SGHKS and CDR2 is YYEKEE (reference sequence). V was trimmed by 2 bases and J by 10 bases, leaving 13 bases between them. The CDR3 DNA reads TGTGCCAGCAGCTTCCCCGTGGGGTGGGAGCAGTTCTTC. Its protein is CASSFPVGWEQFF.

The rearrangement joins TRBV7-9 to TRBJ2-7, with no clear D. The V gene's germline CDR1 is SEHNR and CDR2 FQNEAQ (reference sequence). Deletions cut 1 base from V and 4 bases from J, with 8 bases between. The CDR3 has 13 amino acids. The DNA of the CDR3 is TGTGCCAGCAGCTTAGACAGCCGATACGAGCAGTACTTC. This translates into CASSLDSRYEQYF.

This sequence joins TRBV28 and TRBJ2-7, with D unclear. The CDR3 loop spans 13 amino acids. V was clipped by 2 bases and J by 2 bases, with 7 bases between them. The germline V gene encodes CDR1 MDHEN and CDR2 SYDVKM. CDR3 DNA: TGTGCCAGCAGTTTACAGCCTACCTACGAGCAGTACTTC. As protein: CASSLQPTYEQYF.

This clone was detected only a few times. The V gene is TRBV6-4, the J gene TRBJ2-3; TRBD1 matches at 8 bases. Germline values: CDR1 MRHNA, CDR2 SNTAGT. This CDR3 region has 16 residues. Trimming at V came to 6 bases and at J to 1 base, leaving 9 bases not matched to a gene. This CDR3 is CASSLQQGGGTDTQYF. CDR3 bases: TGTGCCAGCAGCTTACAACAGGGGGGAGGCACAGATACGCAGTATTTT.

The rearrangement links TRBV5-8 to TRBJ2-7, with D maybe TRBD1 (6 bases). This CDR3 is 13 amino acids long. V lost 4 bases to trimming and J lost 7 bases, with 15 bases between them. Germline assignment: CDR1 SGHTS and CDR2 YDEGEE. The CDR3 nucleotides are TGTGCCAGCAGCGGGGACATTCTTGGGGAGCAGTACTTC. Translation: CASSGDILGEQYF. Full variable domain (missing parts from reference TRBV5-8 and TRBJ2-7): EAGVTQSPTHLIKTRGQQATLRCSPISGHTSVYWYQQALGLGLQFLLWYDEGEERNRGNFPPRFSGRQFPNYSSELNVNALELEDSALYLCASSGDILGEQYFGPGTRLTVT.

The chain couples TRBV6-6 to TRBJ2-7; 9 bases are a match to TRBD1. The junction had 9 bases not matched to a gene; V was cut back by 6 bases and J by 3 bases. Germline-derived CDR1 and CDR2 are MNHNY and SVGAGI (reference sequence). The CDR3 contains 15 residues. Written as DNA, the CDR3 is TGTGCCAGCAGATATCTTACGGACAGGGGCTACGAGCAGTACTTC. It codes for CASRYLTDRGYEQYF.

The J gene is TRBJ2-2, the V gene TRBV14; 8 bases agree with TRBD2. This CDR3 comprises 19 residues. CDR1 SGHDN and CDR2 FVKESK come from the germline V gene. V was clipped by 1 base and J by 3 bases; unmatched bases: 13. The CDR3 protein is CASSQVVSGLARHTGELFF. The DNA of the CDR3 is TGTGCCAGCAGCCAAGTGGTCAGTGGACTAGCTCGACACACCGGGGAGCTGTTTTTT.

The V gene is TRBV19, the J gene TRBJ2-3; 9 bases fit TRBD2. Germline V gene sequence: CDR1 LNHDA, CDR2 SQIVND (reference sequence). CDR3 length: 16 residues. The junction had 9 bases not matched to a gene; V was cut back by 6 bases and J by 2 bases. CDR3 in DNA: TGTGCCAGTAGAATGAAACTAGCGGGCCTCACAGATACGCAGTATTTT. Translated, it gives CASRMKLAGLTDTQYF.

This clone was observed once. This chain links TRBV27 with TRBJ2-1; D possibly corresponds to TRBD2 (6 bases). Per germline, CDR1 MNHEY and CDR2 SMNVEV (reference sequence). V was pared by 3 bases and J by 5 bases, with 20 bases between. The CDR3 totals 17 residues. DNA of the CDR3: TGTGCCAGCAGTTTTTTGGGACTCCAAACTGGGCACAATGAGCAGTTCTTC. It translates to CASSFLGLQTGHNEQFF.

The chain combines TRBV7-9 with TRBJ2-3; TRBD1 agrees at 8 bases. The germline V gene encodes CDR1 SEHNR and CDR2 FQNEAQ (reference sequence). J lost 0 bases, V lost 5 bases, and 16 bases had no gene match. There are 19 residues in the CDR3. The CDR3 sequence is CASSASPGQDFRSTDTQYF. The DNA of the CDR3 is TGTGCCAGCAGCGCCTCACCGGGACAGGACTTTCGGAGCACAGATACGCAGTATTTT.

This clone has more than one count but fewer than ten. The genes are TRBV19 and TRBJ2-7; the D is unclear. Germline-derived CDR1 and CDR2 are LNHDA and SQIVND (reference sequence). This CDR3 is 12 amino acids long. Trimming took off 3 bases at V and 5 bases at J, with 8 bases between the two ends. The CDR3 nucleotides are TGTGCCAGTAGTATCACGTCGAACGAGCAGTACTTC. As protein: CASSITSNEQYF.

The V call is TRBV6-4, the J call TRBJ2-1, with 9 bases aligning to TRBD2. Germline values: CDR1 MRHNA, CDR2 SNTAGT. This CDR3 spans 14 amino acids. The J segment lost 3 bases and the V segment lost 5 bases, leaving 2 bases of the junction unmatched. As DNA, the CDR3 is TGTGCCAGCAGTCGACTAGCGGACTACAATGAGCAGTTCTTC. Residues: CASSRLADYNEQFF.